This T cell receptor (beta chain) was profiled in a study of blood T cell repertoires in COVID-19. Study context: Researchers got acute and convalescent COVID-19 samples from the United States, Italy and Spain. T cells, B-cell-depleted T cells, or PBMCs supplied cDNA or gDNA.

This clone appeared once. The V end lost 2 bases, the J end lost 4 bases, and 12 bases lay between the germline ends. This CDR3 comprises 14 residues. From germline, CDR1 is SGHDT and CDR2 YYEEEE. Original processing notes: Amplified reference gene primers provided the basis for estimating nucleated cell counts. The assay was immunoSEQ multiplex PCR, and TCRdb's table has in-frame clones only and misses some. V, J and clone size were drawn from that table, and D and trimming were deduced from the DNA. The sample contains around 70,000 clones, roughly 80% of which appear only once. The genes are TRBV5-6 and TRBJ1-1; a possible D gene is TRBD1 (6 bases). The source is a woman aged 60-75 years with acute or convalescent COVID-19. Sequenced input: peripheral blood. CDR3 nucleotides: TGTGCCAGCAGCTTTAACAGGGCTCTCACTGAAGCTTTCTTT. Translation: CASSFNRALTEAFF.